This T cell receptor beta chain was captured by sequencing in a study of T-cell memory formation after mild COVID-19. Study overall: Clustering of TCRs was largely donor specific.

The sample holds a few counts of this clonotype. The antigen remains unidentified. Study results and caveats: Second-wave clones that peaked on day 37 lacked confirmed SARS-CoV-2 specificity. Of the contracting clones, CD4+ ones lay mainly in CM and EM, and CD8+ ones in EMRA.

Researchers used 5'RACE with constant-segment primers to make TCR alpha and TCR beta cDNA libraries that carry sample barcodes and UMIs. Using its own MiXCR run on the 5' RACE reads, TCRdb lists one record per CDR3 protein. This table holds about 440,000 distinct CDR3 sequences, 15% to 25% found once. Sequenced: PBMCs or a T cell subset sorted from them (not recorded which). The TCR originated in an adult woman who had mild COVID-19 (a few samples of this study predate the infection). Cell type and time point are not known.

The CDR3 nucleotides read TGTGCCAGCAGGGGATCCTTATTAGAGCGGAAGAGAAAACATACGCAGTATTTT. Protein: CASRGSLLERKRKHTQYF. V and J are TRBV6-2 or TRBV6-3 and TRBJ2-3, with a weak D call TRBD2 (5 bases). The germline V gene encodes CDR1 MNHEY and CDR2 SVGEGT. The CDR3 is made up of 18 amino acids. Trimming removed 6 bases from V and 7 bases from J, with 29 bases in between.